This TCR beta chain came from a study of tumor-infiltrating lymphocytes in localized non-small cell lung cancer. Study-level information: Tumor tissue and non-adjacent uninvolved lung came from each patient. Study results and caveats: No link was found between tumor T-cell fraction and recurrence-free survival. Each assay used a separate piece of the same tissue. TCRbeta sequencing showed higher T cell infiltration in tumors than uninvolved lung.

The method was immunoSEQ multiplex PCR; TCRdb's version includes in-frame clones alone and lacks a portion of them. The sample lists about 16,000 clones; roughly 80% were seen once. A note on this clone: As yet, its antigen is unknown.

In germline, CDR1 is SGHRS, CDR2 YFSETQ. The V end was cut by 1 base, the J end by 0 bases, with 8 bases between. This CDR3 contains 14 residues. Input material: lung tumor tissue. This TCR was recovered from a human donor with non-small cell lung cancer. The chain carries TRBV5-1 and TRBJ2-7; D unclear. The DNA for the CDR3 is TGCGCCAGCAGCTTGCTGGACCGCTCCTACGAGCAGTACTTC. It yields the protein CASSLLDRSYEQYF.